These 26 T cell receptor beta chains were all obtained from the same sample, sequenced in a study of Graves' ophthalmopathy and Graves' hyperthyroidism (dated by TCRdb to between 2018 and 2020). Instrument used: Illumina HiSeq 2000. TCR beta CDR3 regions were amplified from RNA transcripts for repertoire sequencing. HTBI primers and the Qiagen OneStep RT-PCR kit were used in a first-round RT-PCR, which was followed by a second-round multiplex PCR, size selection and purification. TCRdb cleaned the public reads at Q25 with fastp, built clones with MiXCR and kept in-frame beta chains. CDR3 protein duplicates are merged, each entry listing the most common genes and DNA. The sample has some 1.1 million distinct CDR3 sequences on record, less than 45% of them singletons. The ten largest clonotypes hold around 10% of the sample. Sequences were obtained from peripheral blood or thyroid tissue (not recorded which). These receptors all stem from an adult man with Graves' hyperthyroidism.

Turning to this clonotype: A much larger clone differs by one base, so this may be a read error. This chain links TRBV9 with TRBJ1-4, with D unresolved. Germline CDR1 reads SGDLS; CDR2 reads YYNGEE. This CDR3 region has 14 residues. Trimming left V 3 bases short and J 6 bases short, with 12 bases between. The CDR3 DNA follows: TGTGCCAGCAGCGCAGCCGCGTGGGATGAAAAACTGTTTTTT. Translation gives CASSAAAWDEKLFF.

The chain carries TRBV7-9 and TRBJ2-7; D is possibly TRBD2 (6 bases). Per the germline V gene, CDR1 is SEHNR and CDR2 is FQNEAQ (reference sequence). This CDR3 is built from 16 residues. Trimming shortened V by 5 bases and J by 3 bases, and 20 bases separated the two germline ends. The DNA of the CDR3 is TGTGCCAGCAGCCCTCTGGGCCCGGGACTCCGCTACGAGCAGTACTTC. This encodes CASSPLGPGLRYEQYF.

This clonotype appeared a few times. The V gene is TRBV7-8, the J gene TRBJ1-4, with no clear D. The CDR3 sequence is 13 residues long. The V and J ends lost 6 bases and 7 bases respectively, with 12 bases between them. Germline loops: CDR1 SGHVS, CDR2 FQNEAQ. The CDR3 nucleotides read TGTGCCAGCAGACCCGAACCGCTTGAAAAACTGTTTTTT. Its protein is CASRPEPLEKLFF.

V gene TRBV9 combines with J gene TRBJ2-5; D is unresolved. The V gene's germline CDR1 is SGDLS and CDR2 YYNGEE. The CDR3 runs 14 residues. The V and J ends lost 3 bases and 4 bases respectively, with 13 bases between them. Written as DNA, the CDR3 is TGTGCCAGCAGCGCTGGGTTCGGCGCAGAGACCCAGTACTTC. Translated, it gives CASSAGFGAETQYF.

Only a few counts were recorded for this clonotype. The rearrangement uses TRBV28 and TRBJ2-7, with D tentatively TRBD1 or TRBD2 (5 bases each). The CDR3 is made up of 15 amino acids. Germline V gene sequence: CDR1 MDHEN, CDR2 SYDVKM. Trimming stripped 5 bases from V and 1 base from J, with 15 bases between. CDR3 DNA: TGTGCCAGCAGTACCTCCGGGACGGAGTCCTACGAGCAGTACTTC. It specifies CASSTSGTESYEQYF.

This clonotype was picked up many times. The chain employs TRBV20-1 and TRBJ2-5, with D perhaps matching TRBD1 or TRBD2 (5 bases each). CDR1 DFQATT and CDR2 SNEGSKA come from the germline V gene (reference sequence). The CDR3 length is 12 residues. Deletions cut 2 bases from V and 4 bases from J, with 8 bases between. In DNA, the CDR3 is TGCAGTGCTAGAAGGGACGGAGAGACCCAGTACTTC. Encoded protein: CSARRDGETQYF.

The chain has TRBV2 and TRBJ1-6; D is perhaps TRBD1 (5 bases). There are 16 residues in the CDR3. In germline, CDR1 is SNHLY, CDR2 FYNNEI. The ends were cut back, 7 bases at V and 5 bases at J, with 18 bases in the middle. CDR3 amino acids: CASTGGSPGNNSPLHF. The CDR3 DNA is TGTGCCAGCACCGGGGGGTCCCCGGGGAATAATTCACCCCTCCACTTT.

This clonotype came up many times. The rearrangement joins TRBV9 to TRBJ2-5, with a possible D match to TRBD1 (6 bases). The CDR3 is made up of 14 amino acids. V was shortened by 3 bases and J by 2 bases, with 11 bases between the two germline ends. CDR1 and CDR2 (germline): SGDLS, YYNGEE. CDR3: CASSGRGGQETQYF. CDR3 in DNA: TGTGCCAGCAGCGGGCGAGGGGGACAAGAGACCCAGTACTTC. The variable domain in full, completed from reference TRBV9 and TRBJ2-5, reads DSGVTQTPKHLITATGQRVTLRCSPRSGDLSVYWYQQSLDQGLQFLIQYYNGEERAKGNILERFSAQQFPDLHSELNLSSLELGDSALYFCASSGRGGQETQYFGPGTRLLVL.

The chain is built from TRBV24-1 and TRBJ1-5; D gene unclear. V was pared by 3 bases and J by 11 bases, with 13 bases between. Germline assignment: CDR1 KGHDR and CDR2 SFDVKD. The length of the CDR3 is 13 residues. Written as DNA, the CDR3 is TGTGCCACCAGTGATGGCAGCCAAGAGACCCAGCATTTT. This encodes CATSDGSQETQHF.

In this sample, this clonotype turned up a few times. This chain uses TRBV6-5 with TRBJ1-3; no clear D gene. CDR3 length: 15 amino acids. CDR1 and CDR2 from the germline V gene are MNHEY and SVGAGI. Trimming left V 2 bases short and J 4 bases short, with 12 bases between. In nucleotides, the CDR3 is TGTGCCAGCAGTTACATCGGTCCTCGGGGAAACACCATATATTTT. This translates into CASSYIGPRGNTIYF.

CDR3 nucleotides: TGTGCCAGCAGCGCCCCGAGCTCCTATAATTCACCCCTCCACTTT. Protein product: CASSAPSSYNSPLHF. V gene TRBV28 combines with J gene TRBJ1-6, with unresolved D. CDR3 length: 15 amino acids. V was trimmed by 6 bases and J by 0 bases, leaving 9 bases between them. Germline V gene data show CDR1 as MDHEN and CDR2 as SYDVKM.

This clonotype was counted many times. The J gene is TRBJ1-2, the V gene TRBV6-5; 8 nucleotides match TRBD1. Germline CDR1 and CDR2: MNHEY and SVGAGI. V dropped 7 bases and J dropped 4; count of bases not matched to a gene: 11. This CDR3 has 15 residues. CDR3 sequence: CASTRQGIEGYGYTF. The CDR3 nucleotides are TGTGCCAGCACCCGACAGGGGATTGAGGGCTATGGCTACACCTTC.

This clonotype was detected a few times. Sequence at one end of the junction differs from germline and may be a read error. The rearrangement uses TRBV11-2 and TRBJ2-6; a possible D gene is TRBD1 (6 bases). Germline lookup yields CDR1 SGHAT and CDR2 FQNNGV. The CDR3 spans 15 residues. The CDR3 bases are TGTGCCAGCAGCTTGGACAGCTCTGGGTCCAACGTCCTGACTTTC. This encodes CASSLDSSGSNVLTF. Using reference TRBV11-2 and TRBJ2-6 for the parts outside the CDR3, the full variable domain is EAGVAQSPRYKIIEKRQSVAFWCNPISGHATLYWYQQILGQGPKLLIQFQNNGVVDDSQLPKDRFSAERLKGVDSTLKIQPAKLEDSAVYLCASSLDSSGSNVLTFGAGSRLTVL.

CDR3 amino acids: CAIWGGPYGYTF. The DNA of the CDR3 is TGTGCCATTTGGGGGGGACCCTATGGCTACACCTTC. This chain joins TRBV28 and TRBJ1-2; a weak D match, TRBD1 (5 bases). The CDR3 has 12 residues. CDR1 and CDR2 from the germline V gene are MDHEN and SYDVKM. V lost 10 bases and J 4 bases, leaving 13 bases between the germline ends.

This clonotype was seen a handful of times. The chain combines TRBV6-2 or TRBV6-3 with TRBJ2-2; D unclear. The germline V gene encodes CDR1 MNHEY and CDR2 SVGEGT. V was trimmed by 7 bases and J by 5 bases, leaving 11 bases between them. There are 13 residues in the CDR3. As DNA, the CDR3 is TGTGCCAGCACCCCTTTCGCGACCGGGGAGCTGTTTTTT. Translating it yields CASTPFATGELFF.

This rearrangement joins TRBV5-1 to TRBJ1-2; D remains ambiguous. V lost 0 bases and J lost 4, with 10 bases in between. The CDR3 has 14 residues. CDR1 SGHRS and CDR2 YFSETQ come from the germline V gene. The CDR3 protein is CASSLGGPSYGYTF. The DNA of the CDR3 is TGCGCCAGCAGCTTGGGAGGCCCCAGCTATGGCTACACCTTC. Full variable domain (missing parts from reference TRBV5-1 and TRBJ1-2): KAGVTQTPRYLIKTRGQQVTLSCSPISGHRSVSWYQQTPGQGLQFLFEYFSETQRNKGNFPGRFSGRQFSNSRSEMNVSTLELGDSALYLCASSLGGPSYGYTFGSGTRLTVV.

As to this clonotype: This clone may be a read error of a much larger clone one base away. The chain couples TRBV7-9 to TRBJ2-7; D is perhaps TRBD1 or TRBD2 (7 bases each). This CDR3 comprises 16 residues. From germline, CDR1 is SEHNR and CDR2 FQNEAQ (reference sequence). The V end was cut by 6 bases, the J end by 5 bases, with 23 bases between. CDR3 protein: CASSPTQGRGGNEQYF. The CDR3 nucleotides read TGTGCCAGCAGTCCCACCCAGGGCAGGGGGGGAAACGAGCAGTACTTC.

The CDR3 sequence is CASRVHRGRYTDTQYF. CDR3 bases: TGTGCCAGCAGAGTACACAGGGGCCGTTACACAGATACGCAGTATTTT. The chain joins TRBV7-2 to TRBJ2-3; 7 nucleotides match TRBD1. This CDR3 is 16 amino acids long. Per germline, CDR1 SGHTA and CDR2 FQGNSA. The junction had 11 bases not matched to a gene; V was cut back by 6 bases and J by 2 bases. The entire variable domain, with the rest obtained from reference TRBV7-2 and TRBJ2-3, is as follows: GAGVSQSPSNKVTEKGKDVELRCDPISGHTALYWYRQSLGQGLEFLIYFQGNSAPDKSGLPSDRFSAERTGGSVSTLTIQRTQQEDSAVYLCASRVHRGRYTDTQYFGPGTRLTVL.

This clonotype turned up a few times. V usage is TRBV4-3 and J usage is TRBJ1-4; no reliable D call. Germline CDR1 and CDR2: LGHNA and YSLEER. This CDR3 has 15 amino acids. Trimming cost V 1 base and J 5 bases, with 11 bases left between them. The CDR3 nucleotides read TGCGCCAGCAGCCAAGTGTTGCCCCCGAATGAAAAACTGTTTTTT. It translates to CASSQVLPPNEKLFF.

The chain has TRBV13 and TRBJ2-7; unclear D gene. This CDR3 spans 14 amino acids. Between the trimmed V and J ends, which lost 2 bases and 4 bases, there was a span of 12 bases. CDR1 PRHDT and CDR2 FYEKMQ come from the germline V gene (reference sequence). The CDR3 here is CASSLSSARYEQYF. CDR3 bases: TGTGCCAGCAGCTTAAGTTCTGCGCGATACGAGCAGTACTTC.

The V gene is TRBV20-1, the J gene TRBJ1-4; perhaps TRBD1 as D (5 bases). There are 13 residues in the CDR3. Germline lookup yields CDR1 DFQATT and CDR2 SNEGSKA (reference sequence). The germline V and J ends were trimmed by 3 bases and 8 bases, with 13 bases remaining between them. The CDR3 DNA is TGCAGTGCTAGCGGGGGGGGTTTCGAAAAACTGTTTTTT. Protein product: CSASGGGFEKLFF.

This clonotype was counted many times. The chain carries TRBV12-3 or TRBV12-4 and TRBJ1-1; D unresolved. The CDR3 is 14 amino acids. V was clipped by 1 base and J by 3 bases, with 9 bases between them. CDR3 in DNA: TGTGCCAGCAGTTTAGGTAGGGTTCACACTGAAGCTTTCTTT. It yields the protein CASSLGRVHTEAFF.

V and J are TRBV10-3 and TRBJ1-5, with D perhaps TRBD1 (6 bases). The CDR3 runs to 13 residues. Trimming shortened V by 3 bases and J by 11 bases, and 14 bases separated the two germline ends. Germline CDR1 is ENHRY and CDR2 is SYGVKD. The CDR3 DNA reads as TGTGCCATCAGTGACAGGGGTGGTCAAGCCCAGCATTTT. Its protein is CAISDRGGQAQHF.

The CDR3 spells CASSRGGGNSPLHF. CDR3 bases: TGTGCCAGCAGCCGAGGCGGGGGTAATTCACCCCTCCACTTT. The chain is built from TRBV14 and TRBJ1-6, with D possibly matching TRBD1 (5 bases). Trimming removed 4 bases at V and 6 bases at J, with 10 bases between. This CDR3 region has 14 residues. Germline CDR1 and CDR2: SGHDN and FVKESK.

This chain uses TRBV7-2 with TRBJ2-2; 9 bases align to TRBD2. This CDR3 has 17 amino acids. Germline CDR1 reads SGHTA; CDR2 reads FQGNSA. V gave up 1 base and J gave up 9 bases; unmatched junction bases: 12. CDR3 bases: TGTGCCAGCAGCTTAGGCGGGGGGGGGATGATTCTACGGGAGCTGTTTTTT. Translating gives CASSLGGGGMILRELFF.

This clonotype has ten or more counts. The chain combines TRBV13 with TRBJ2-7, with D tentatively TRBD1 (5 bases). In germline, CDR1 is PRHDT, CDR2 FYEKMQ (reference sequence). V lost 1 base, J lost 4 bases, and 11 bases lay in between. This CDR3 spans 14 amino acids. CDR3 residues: CASSLEGDGYEQYF. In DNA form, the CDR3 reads TGTGCCAGCAGCTTAGAAGGGGATGGGTACGAGCAGTACTTC. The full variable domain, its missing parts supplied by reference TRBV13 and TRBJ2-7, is AAGVIQSPRHLIKEKRETATLKCYPIPRHDTVYWYQQGPGQDPQFLISFYEKMQSDKGSIPDRFSAQQFSDYHSELNMSSLELGDSALYFCASSLEGDGYEQYFGPGTRLTVT.